A selection of T cell receptor beta chains follows, all from one sample in a study of blood T cells in healthy people across ages. TCRdb called the 5' RACE reads again in MiXCR, with one record for every CDR3 protein. The sample carries 1.8 million or so distinct CDR3 sequences, about two fifths recorded once. The sample was blood. The receptors were gathered from a human donor in good health. The CDR3 runs from the conserved cysteine through the conserved F or W. The D gene is left open where the match is weak. Where a row states a size, it is once, few, many or the class of an expanded clone; other rows omit it.

TRBJ1-2,TRBV7-9,TRBD1,-,CASSYTRDRLNGYTF,TGTGCCAGCAGCTATACCCGGGACAGATTAAACGGCTACACCTTC
TRBJ2-4,TRBV3-1,-,-,CAPGVENIQYF,TGTGCCCCAGGGGTAGAAAACATTCAGTACTTC
TRBJ1-2,TRBV20-1,-,-,CSASPEILTFSYTF,TGCAGTGCTAGCCCAGAGATCTTAACTTTTAGCTACACCTTC
TRBJ2-5,TRBV7-2,-,-,CASRLGPYLETQYF,TGTGCCAGCAGATTAGGGCCTTATTTGGAGACCCAGTACTTC
TRBJ2-5,TRBV10-3,-,once,CAIGPGVQETQYF,TGTGCCATCGGGCCAGGGGTCCAAGAGACCCAGTACTTC
TRBJ1-2,TRBV20-1,TRBD1,-,CSAPLTGDYGYTF,TGCAGTGCCCCGCTCACAGGGGACTATGGCTACACCTTC
TRBJ2-5,TRBV20-1,TRBD2,few,CSPGGTLERETQYF,TGCAGTCCGGGGGGGACCCTTGAGCGGGAGACCCAGTACTTC
TRBJ2-7,TRBV15,TRBD1,-,CATSRAPGQSTCEQYF,TGTGCCACCAGCAGGGCCCCGGGACAGTCTACCTGCGAGCAGTACTTC
TRBJ1-1,TRBV7-2,-,few,CASSLGGHLNTEAFF,TGTGCCAGCAGCTTAGGGGGCCACTTGAACACTGAAGCTTTCTTT
TRBJ1-1,TRBV5-1,TRBD1,once,CASRQGAKNTEAFF,TGCGCCAGCAGACAGGGGGCGAAGAACACTGAAGCTTTCTTT
TRBJ2-6,TRBV29-1,-,many,CSVVADDSGANVLTF,TGCAGCGTTGTCGCCGACGACTCTGGGGCCAACGTCCTGACTTTC
TRBJ1-6,TRBV5-1,TRBD1,many,CASSFGQGNSPLHF,TGTGCCAGCAGTTTTGGACAGGGAAATTCACCCCTCCACTTT
TRBJ1-2,TRBV5-1,TRBD1,-,CASSLAGTGSARGYTF,TGCGCCAGCAGCTTGGCCGGGACAGGGTCTGCTCGTGGCTACACCTTC
TRBJ2-2,TRBV12-3/TRBV12-4,TRBD2,-,CASRPSGGAHTGELFF,TGTGCCAGCAGGCCGAGCGGGGGGGCGCACACCGGGGAGCTGTTTTTT
TRBJ1-2,TRBV10-3,TRBD1,few,CASGTGDGYTF,TGTGCCAGTGGGACAGGGGATGGCTACACCTTC